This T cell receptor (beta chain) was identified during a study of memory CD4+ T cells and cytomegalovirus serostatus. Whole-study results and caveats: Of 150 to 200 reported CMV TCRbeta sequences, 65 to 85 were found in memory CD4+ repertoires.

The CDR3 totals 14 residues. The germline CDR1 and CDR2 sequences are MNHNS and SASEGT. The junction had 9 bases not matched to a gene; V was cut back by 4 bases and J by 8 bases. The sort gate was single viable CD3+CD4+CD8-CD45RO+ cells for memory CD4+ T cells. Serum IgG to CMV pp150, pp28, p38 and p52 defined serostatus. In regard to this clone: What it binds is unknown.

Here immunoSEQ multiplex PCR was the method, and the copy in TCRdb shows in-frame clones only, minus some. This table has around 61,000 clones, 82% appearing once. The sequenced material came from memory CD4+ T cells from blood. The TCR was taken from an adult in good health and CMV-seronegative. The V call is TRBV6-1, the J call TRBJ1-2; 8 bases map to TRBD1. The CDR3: CASSGLDRAGGYTF. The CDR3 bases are TGTGCCAGCAGTGGGCTGGACAGGGCTGGAGGCTACACCTTC.